The 2 T cell receptor beta chains below were found in one sample sequenced in a study of chemoradiotherapy in HPV16-positive cancers (dated by TCRdb to 2022 to 2024). The library was produced with the immunoSEQ multiplex PCR assay. Sourced from immuneACCESS, this table was stored by TCRdb with only in-frame sequences that have V and J called. A share of the clones is absent; for the studies checked, an unresolved V gene accounts for under half, and the remainder has no known explanation. In this sample the table shows around 62,000 clones, 85% to 90% of which occur a single time. Jointly, the top ten make up more than 3.5% of the sample. Sequenced here: blood, sampled from a patient who underwent chemoradiotherapy. The receptors were sampled from a human donor with HPV-associated anogenital cancer.

The chain has TRBV5-6 and TRBJ2-7, with D perhaps being TRBD1 or TRBD2 (5 bases each). Germline V gene sequence: CDR1 SGHDT, CDR2 YYEEEE. This CDR3 has 12 amino acids. V lost 1 base and J 8 bases, leaving 10 bases between the germline ends. The CDR3 DNA sequence: TGTGCCAGCAGCTTGCCTCCGGGACAGCAGTACTTC. This encodes CASSLPPGQQYF.

V and J are TRBV27 and TRBJ1-2, with 7 positions matching TRBD1. This CDR3 has 15 amino acids. V shed 4 bases, J shed 5 bases, and the junction held 10 bases outside the gene matches. Per germline, CDR1 MNHEY and CDR2 SMNVEV (reference sequence). The CDR3 spells CASSSGLTGLYGYTF. The CDR3 nucleotides are TGTGCCAGCAGTTCGGGGTTGACAGGGTTGTATGGCTACACCTTC.